The 27 T cell receptor beta chains given below trace back to one sample, sequenced in a study of T cells in localized non-small cell lung cancer. The repertoire was sequenced with immunoSEQ multiplex PCR; TCRdb's copy has only in-frame clones and lacks some. The sample lists 1,500 to 2,000 clones; more than 20% were seen once. The sample consisted of normal lung tissue next to the tumor, taken before any cancer treatment. All receptors derive from a male donor at least 60 years old with stage II squamous cell lung carcinoma.

This clone was seen a handful of times. The chain carries TRBV6-8 and TRBJ1-6; TRBD1 agrees at 7 bases. Germline V gene sequence: CDR1 MNHGY, CDR2 SAAAGT. This CDR3 is built from 16 residues. The V gene end was trimmed by 4 bases and the J gene end by 4 bases; junction bases not matched to a gene: 7. CDR3 bases: TGTGCCAGCAGTTTTTACTCGGGACAGTATAATTCACCCCTCCACTTT. Amino acids: CASSFYSGQYNSPLHF.

The rearrangement links TRBV6-8 to TRBJ2-1; D unresolved. V gave up 6 bases and J gave up 9 bases, with 12 bases separating them. The germline CDR1 and CDR2 sequences are MNHGY and SAAAGT. This CDR3 spans 12 amino acids. The CDR3 DNA sequence: TGTGCCAGCAGCACATACAGAGGTGAGCAGTTCTTC. It specifies CASSTYRGEQFF.

The genes are TRBV6-8 and TRBJ2-5; 8 nucleotides agree with TRBD2. The germline V gene has CDR1 MNHGY and CDR2 SAAAGT. V gave up 6 bases and J gave up 3 bases; unmatched junction bases: 9. This CDR3 has 15 residues. For the CDR3, the DNA is TGTGCCAGCAGCGACATTGGACTAGCAGAAGAGACCCAGTACTTC. Residues: CASSDIGLAEETQYF.

This clone is deemed medium-sized. This rearrangement joins TRBV9 to TRBJ2-3, with no clear D. CDR1 is SGDLS, CDR2 YYNGEE, per germline. Trimming cost V 7 bases and J 2 bases, with 11 bases left between them. CDR3 length: 13 residues. The CDR3 is CASAPGSTDTQYF. The CDR3 nucleotides read TGTGCCAGCGCTCCCGGGTCCACAGATACGCAGTATTTT.

Only a few counts were recorded for this clone. This chain connects TRBV15 to TRBJ2-5; 8 nucleotides match TRBD1. The CDR3 is made up of 16 amino acids. Losses at the gene ends were 3 bases for V and 0 bases for J; bases not matched to a gene: 6. Germline loops: CDR1 LNHNV, CDR2 YYDKDF (reference sequence). The CDR3 DNA follows: TGTGCCACCAGCAGGGGGACAGGCCCCAACCAAGAGACCCAGTACTTC. It is translated as CATSRGTGPNQETQYF.

The chain carries TRBV30 and TRBJ2-5; tentatively, D is TRBD2 (6 bases). Germline CDR1 and CDR2: GTSNPN and SVGIG (reference sequence). The CDR3 is 16 residues long. Trimming shortened V by 1 base and J by 5 bases, and 20 bases separated the two germline ends. The CDR3 nucleotides read TGTGCCTGGAGTGGATGGAAGAGGGGAGGAGGGGAGACCCAGTACTTC. Encoded protein: CAWSGWKRGGGETQYF.

This sequence joins TRBV23-1 and TRBJ2-5; 7 nucleotides agree with TRBD1. TRBV23-1 is noted as an ORF with a role that remains uncertain. The junction had 5 bases not matched to a gene; V was cut back by 4 bases and J by 0 bases. The CDR3 is 15 residues long. CDR3 nucleotides: TGCGCCAGCAGTCGACAGGGACGGTACCAAGAGACCCAGTACTTC. This encodes CASSRQGRYQETQYF.

The chain uses TRBV6-7 and TRBJ2-2; no reliable D call. TRBV6-7 carries the ORF label, with uncertain function. The V end lost 4 bases, the J end lost 6 bases, and 3 bases lay between the germline ends. This CDR3 has 11 amino acids. Here the CDR3 DNA reads TGTGCCAGCAGTTTTGCCGGGGAGCTGTTTTTT. Translation: CASSFAGELFF.

In this sample, this clone is medium-sized. The chain is built from TRBV11-3 and TRBJ2-2; 12 bases match TRBD2. With 5 bases clipped from V and 0 bases from J, the junction kept 10 bases outside the gene matches. The CDR3 is 19 residues long. Germline V CDR1 and CDR2: SGHNT, YENEEA. This CDR3 is CASSHPTSGRTANTGELFF. The DNA of the CDR3 is TGTGCCAGCAGCCATCCAACTAGCGGGAGGACCGCGAACACCGGGGAGCTGTTTTTT.

V gene TRBV11-3 combines with J gene TRBJ2-1; perhaps TRBD1 as D (5 bases). Germline loops: CDR1 SGHNT, CDR2 YENEEA. Trimming shortened V by 5 bases and J by 4 bases, and 12 bases separated the two germline ends. The CDR3 loop spans 14 amino acids. The CDR3 loop reads CASSTTELYNEQFF. Written as DNA, the CDR3 is TGTGCCAGCAGCACGACAGAATTATACAATGAGCAGTTCTTC.

This chain connects TRBV6-8 to TRBJ2-2; a weak D match, TRBD1 (6 bases). The CDR3 has 16 residues. Trimming cost V 10 bases and J 7 bases, with 25 bases left between them. Germline V CDR1 and CDR2: MNHGY, SAAAGT. Here the CDR3 reads CATANPERGKVGELFF. The DNA for the CDR3 is TGTGCCACCGCTAACCCTGAAAGGGGGAAGGTCGGGGAGCTGTTTTTT.

V is TRBV29-1 and J is TRBJ2-3; tentatively, D is TRBD2 (5 bases). Germline lookup yields CDR1 SQVTM and CDR2 ANQGSEA. CDR3 length: 14 residues. Trimming took 5 bases from V and 9 from J, leaving 21 bases between them. CDR3 amino acids: CSVNGLRERGTQYF. The CDR3 DNA sequence: TGCAGCGTTAACGGCCTGAGGGAGCGCGGGACGCAGTATTTT.

As to this clone: Other DNA sequences within the sample encode an identical CDR3. In DNA, the CDR3 is TGTGCCAGCAGTTTGCGACAGACAGGGAACACTGAAGCTTTCTTT. Translating gives CASSLRQTGNTEAFF. The J gene is TRBJ1-1, the V gene TRBV28; tentative D call: TRBD1 (6 bases). The CDR3 runs to 15 residues. The V end was cut by 3 bases, the J end by 1 base, with 12 bases between. Germline V lookup: CDR1 MDHEN, CDR2 SYDVKM. The full variable domain, in which reference TRBV28 and TRBJ1-1 provide the parts outside the CDR3, is DVKVTQSSRYLVKRTGEKVFLECVQDMDHENMFWYRQDPGLGLRLIYFSYDVKMKEKGDIPEGYSVSREKKERFSLILESASTNQTSMYLCASSLRQTGNTEAFFGQGTRLTVV.

This clone came up a few times. The V call is TRBV11-3, the J call TRBJ1-1; a possible D gene is TRBD1 (6 bases). V lost 3 bases and J 0 bases, leaving 14 bases between the germline ends. The germline CDR1 and CDR2 sequences are SGHNT and YENEEA. This CDR3 contains 16 residues. CDR3 nucleotides: TGTGCCAGCAGCTTGGGCCGGGACATCATGAACACTGAAGCTTTCTTT. It translates to CASSLGRDIMNTEAFF.

This clone occurred a few times. The rearrangement joins TRBV4-1 to TRBJ2-4, with TRBD1 as a possible D gene (6 bases). There are 17 residues in the CDR3. Germline CDR1 MGHRA, CDR2 YSYEKL. Trimming took off 0 bases at V and 0 bases at J, with 12 bases between the two ends. The CDR3 DNA sequence: TGCGCCAGCAGCCAAGAGAGTCAGGGACAAGCCAAAAACATTCAGTACTTC. It codes for CASSQESQGQAKNIQYF.

In its sample, this clone ranks as medium-sized. The rearrangement uses TRBV11-3 and TRBJ1-2; 11 bases are a match to TRBD1. CDR1 and CDR2 from the germline V gene are SGHNT and YENEEA. The CDR3 extends over 18 amino acids. V shed 3 bases and J 6 bases; nucleotides not matched to a gene: 15. CDR3 bases: TGTGCCAGCAGCTTGGGGCCCCCCCCGGGACAGGGGGAGCATGGCTACACCTTC. Translation gives CASSLGPPPGQGEHGYTF.

V usage is TRBV28 and J usage is TRBJ1-2; D perhaps matches TRBD1 (6 bases). The V and J ends lost 5 bases and 6 bases respectively, with 19 bases between them. CDR1 is MDHEN and CDR2 is SYDVKM in the germline V gene. This CDR3 comprises 15 residues. The CDR3 sequence: CASSPGQPSFNGYTF. The CDR3 DNA follows: TGTGCCAGCAGTCCTGGACAGCCGTCCTTTAATGGCTACACCTTC.

The V call is TRBV11-3, the J call TRBJ1-6; weak D call: TRBD1 (6 bases). V was cut by 3 bases and J by 7 bases, with 13 bases left in between. The CDR3 consists of 15 residues. In germline, CDR1 is SGHNT, CDR2 YENEEA. CDR3 loop: CASSFEQGQNSPLHF. CDR3 coding DNA: TGTGCCAGCAGCTTCGAGCAGGGGCAGAATTCACCCCTCCACTTT.

This sequence joins TRBV10-2 and TRBJ2-7; D tentatively fits TRBD1 or TRBD2 (6 bases each). This CDR3 is 15 amino acids long. CDR1 is WSHSY and CDR2 is SAAADI in the germline V gene. The V end was cut by 4 bases, the J end by 6 bases, with 19 bases between. The CDR3 loop reads CASSAIEQGGREQYF. The CDR3 nucleotides read TGCGCCAGCAGTGCCATTGAACAGGGAGGACGCGAGCAGTACTTC.

The V call is TRBV28, the J call TRBJ2-2, with 9 nucleotides matching TRBD2. V lost 4 bases and J lost 1; bases outside the gene matches: 7. Germline lookup yields CDR1 MDHEN and CDR2 SYDVKM. The CDR3 extends over 17 amino acids. The CDR3 protein is CASSWTSVILNTGELFF. The CDR3 DNA reads as TGTGCCAGCAGTTGGACTAGCGTAATATTGAACACCGGGGAGCTGTTTTTT.

The V and J genes are TRBV6-8 and TRBJ2-7, with TRBD2 identical over 16 bases. CDR3 length equals 20 residues. The trim removed 5 bases at V and 1 base at J, leaving 14 bases unmatched. Germline CDR1 reads MNHGY; CDR2 reads SAAAGT. The CDR3 reads CASSQTLGTSGGAYSYEQYF. DNA of the CDR3: TGTGCCAGCAGTCAAACCTTGGGGACTAGCGGGGGGGCCTATTCCTACGAGCAGTACTTC.

Only a few counts were recorded for this clone. The chain uses TRBV10-1 and TRBJ1-1; perhaps TRBD1 as D (5 bases). V was clipped by 2 bases and J by 1 base, with 8 bases between them. Germline V gene sequence: CDR1 WNHNN, CDR2 SYGVQD (reference sequence). CDR3 length equals 14 residues. The CDR3 reads CASSEGHQNTEAFF. CDR3 sequence (DNA): TGCGCCAGCAGTGAGGGACACCAGAACACTGAAGCTTTCTTT.

This clone is classed as medium-sized. J is TRBJ1-3 and V is TRBV9; 7 nucleotides match TRBD1. The CDR3 is made up of 14 amino acids. Germline CDR1 SGDLS, CDR2 YYNGEE. Losses at the gene ends were 3 bases for V and 3 bases for J; bases not matched to a gene: 3. CDR3 bases: TGTGCCAGCAGCGGCGGGACAGATGGAAACACCATATATTTT. It yields the protein CASSGGTDGNTIYF.

This clone was counted a few times. The rearrangement joins TRBV6-4 to TRBJ2-1; TRBD2 is a possible D gene (5 bases). Trimming removed 8 bases at V and 8 bases at J, with 10 bases between. From germline, CDR1 is MRHNA and CDR2 SNTAGT. The CDR3 length is 11 residues. The CDR3 is CASGGSHEQFF. The CDR3 bases are TGTGCCAGCGGAGGAAGCCATGAGCAGTTCTTC.

This chain connects TRBV30 to TRBJ2-1; no clear D. Germline V gene lookup returns CDR1 GTSNPN and CDR2 SVGIG (reference sequence). The CDR3 spans 11 residues. The germline V and J ends were trimmed by 2 bases and 6 bases, with 5 bases remaining between them. The CDR3: CAWSFSNEQFF. The DNA for the CDR3 is TGTGCCTGGAGTTTTAGCAATGAGCAGTTCTTC. Combining the CDR3 with reference TRBV30 and TRBJ2-1 gives the whole variable domain SQTIHQWPATLVQPVGSPLSLECTVEGTSNPNLYWYRQAAGRGLQLLFYSVGIGQISSEVPQNLSASRPQDRQFILSSKKLLLSDSGFYLCAWSFSNEQFFGPGTRLTVL.

The J gene is TRBJ1-1, the V gene TRBV23-1, with D perhaps matching TRBD1 (5 bases). TRBV23-1 is designated an ORF whose function remains uncertain. This CDR3 region has 13 residues. V shed 6 bases and J shed 0 bases, with 8 bases lying between them. The CDR3 nucleotides are TGCGCCAGCAGCCAGACAGTGAACACTGAAGCTTTCTTT. It codes for CASSQTVNTEAFF.

The sample holds a few counts of this clone. The chain combines TRBV7-5 with TRBJ2-5; the table's D gene call, TRBD2, was not cross checked with the DNA. TRBV7-5 is a pseudogene locus. This CDR3 region has 14 residues. The CDR3 loop reads CASSFSGSQETQYF. CDR3 nucleotide sequence: TGTGCCAGCAGCTTTAGCGGGAGTCAAGAGACCCAGTACTTC.